Described below is a single T cell receptor (beta chain) sequence and its context. The CDR3 extends over 14 amino acids. The V segment lost 3 bases and the J segment 5 bases; nucleotides outside the gene matches: 10. Looked up from germline, CDR1 is GTSNPN and CDR2 is SVGIG (reference sequence). The entry originates in a study of multiple sclerosis patients with progressive multifocal leukoencephalopathy. Time point specified: time of PML onset. Repertoires were generated with immunoSEQ multiplex PCR, while TCRdb's copy carries only in-frame clones and drops some. The sample shows about 32,000 clones, about 91% of them seen only once.

Specimen: PBMCs, collected from a patient treated with natalizumab. The sequence was collected from a woman aged 40 to 55 with progressive multifocal leukoencephalopathy. The chain has TRBV30 and TRBJ2-7; TRBD1 aligns across 7 bases. CDR3 DNA sequence: TGTGCCTGGAGACAAAAGGGGGCTCCAAACGAGCAGTACTTC. This encodes CAWRQKGAPNEQYF. The full variable domain, completed using reference TRBV30 and TRBJ2-7, is SQTIHQWPATLVQPVGSPLSLECTVEGTSNPNLYWYRQAAGRGLQLLFYSVGIGQISSEVPQNLSASRPQDRQFILSSKKLLLSDSGFYLCAWRQKGAPNEQYFGPGTRLTVT.